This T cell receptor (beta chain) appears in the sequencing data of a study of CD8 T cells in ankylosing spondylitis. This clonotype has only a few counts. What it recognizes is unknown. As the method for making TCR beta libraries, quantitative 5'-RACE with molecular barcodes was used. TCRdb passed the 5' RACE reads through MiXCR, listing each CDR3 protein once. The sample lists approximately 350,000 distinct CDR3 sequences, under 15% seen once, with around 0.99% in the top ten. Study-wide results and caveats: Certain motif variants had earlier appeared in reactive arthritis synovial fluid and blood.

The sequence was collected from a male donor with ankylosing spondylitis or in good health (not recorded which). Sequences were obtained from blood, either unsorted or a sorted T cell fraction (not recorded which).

CDR3 coding DNA: TGTGCCAGCAGTCCTCGACTAGCGGGGGGGCCTACAGATACGCAGTATTTT. As protein: CASSPRLAGGPTDTQYF. The gene calls are TRBV6-2 or TRBV6-3 and TRBJ2-3; TRBD2 aligns across 14 bases. Trimming took 5 bases from V and 3 from J; bases not matched to a gene: 7. This CDR3 contains 17 residues. Germline CDR1 MNHEY, CDR2 SVGEGT.